The 25 T cell receptor beta chains given below trace back to one sample, sequenced in a study of cytomegalovirus exposure and HLA in healthy donors. The primer mix had 60 Vbeta and 13 Jbeta primers. Data came from immunoSEQ multiplex PCR; TCRdb stores just in-frame clones and leaves some out. The repertoire consists of 240,000 or so clones, with around 80% occurring once and the leading ten covering 5.4%. The sequencing sample was made of PBMCs. Receptors originate from a woman aged 40-49 years in good health and CMV-seropositive.

CDR3 in DNA: TGCAGCGCGGGGAGGGGGGGGTACACTGAAGCTTTCTTT. It is translated as CSAGRGGYTEAFF. The rearrangement uses TRBV29-1 and TRBJ1-1; perhaps TRBD1 as D (6 bases). The CDR3 has 13 amino acids. Trimming pared 7 bases from V and 3 bases from J, leaving 15 bases between. Germline CDR1 SQVTM, CDR2 ANQGSEA.

This clone appeared a few times. The chain recombines TRBV30 with TRBJ1-3; D is uncertain. The CDR3 loop spans 13 amino acids. The germline V gene encodes CDR1 GTSNPN and CDR2 SVGIG (reference sequence). Trimming removed 2 bases at V and 0 bases at J, with 5 bases between. CDR3 DNA sequence: TGTGCCTGGAGTTCCCTCTCTGGAAACACCATATATTTT. This encodes CAWSSLSGNTIYF.

The chain recombines TRBV11-3 with TRBJ2-7; D may be TRBD2 (5 bases). V lost 1 base, J lost 4 bases, and 11 bases lay in between. Germline V lookup: CDR1 SGHNT, CDR2 YENEEA. This CDR3 is built from 14 residues. The CDR3 spells CASSLAVSGYEQYF. CDR3 bases: TGTGCCAGCAGCTTAGCCGTCTCGGGGTACGAGCAGTACTTC.

This clone has just one count. V and J are TRBV7-9 and TRBJ1-1; tentatively, D is TRBD1 (6 bases). CDR1 and CDR2 (germline): SEHNR, FQNEAQ (reference sequence). The CDR3 sequence is 13 residues long. Trimming pared 5 bases from V and 4 bases from J, leaving 11 bases between. The CDR3 DNA reads TGTGCCAGCAGCCGACAAGGGGGCACTGAAGCTTTCTTT. Amino acids: CASSRQGGTEAFF.

On this clone: This CDR3 is also generated by other DNA sequences in the sample. This chain joins TRBV30 and TRBJ2-1, with D tentatively TRBD2 (5 bases). The CDR3 has 12 amino acids. CDR1 is GTSNPN and CDR2 is SVGIG in the germline V gene (reference sequence). Deletions cut 0 bases from V and 12 bases from J, with 12 bases between. DNA for the CDR3: TGTGCCTGGAGTGTGCGGTCGGGATTGCAGTTCTTC. Protein: CAWSVRSGLQFF.

The chain uses TRBV5-1 and TRBJ2-7; D is possibly TRBD1 (5 bases). Germline V lookup: CDR1 SGHRS, CDR2 YFSETQ. V was trimmed by 4 bases and J by 3 bases, leaving 23 bases between them. This CDR3 is 17 amino acids long. CDR3 in DNA: TGCGCCAGCAGCCCTACTAAAGACAGCCTTTACCACTACGAGCAGTACTTC. Protein sequence: CASSPTKDSLYHYEQYF.

The chain recombines TRBV10-3 with TRBJ1-1; unclear D gene. This CDR3 region has 14 residues. Germline-derived CDR1 and CDR2 are ENHRY and SYGVKD. The V gene lost 0 bases and the J gene lost 11 bases, with 16 bases spanning the gap. The CDR3 spells CAISESDRGMIAFF. CDR3 sequence (DNA): TGTGCCATCAGTGAGTCCGACCGAGGGATGATTGCTTTCTTT.

The chain uses TRBV25-1 and TRBJ2-5; TRBD2 matches 15 bases. The V and J ends lost 5 bases and 5 bases, in that order; junction bases with no gene match: 9. CDR3 length: 17 residues. The V gene's germline CDR1 is MGHDK and CDR2 SYGVNS. The CDR3: CASSLLGLAGGQETQYF. Written as DNA, the CDR3 is TGTGCCAGCAGTTTACTAGGACTAGCGGGGGGGCAGGAGACCCAGTACTTC.

The table lists this clone with a few counts. The CDR3 nucleotides read TGTGCCAGCAGCTTAGGGGGGGGGACTGAGCAGTTCTTC. Translating gives CASSLGGGTEQFF. V and J are TRBV7-7 and TRBJ2-1, with 7 bases matching TRBD2. The CDR3 runs 13 residues. Germline V gene data show CDR1 as SSHAT and CDR2 as FNYEAQ (reference sequence). The ends lost 1 base at V and 9 bases at J; junction bases unmatched: 3.

The chain uses TRBV28 and TRBJ2-1; no clear D gene. Per the germline V gene, CDR1 is MDHEN and CDR2 is SYDVKM. V lost 1 base to trimming and J lost 13 bases, with 11 bases between them. The CDR3 is 12 amino acids. The CDR3 is CASSLFLTSQFF. Here the CDR3 DNA reads TGTGCCAGCAGTTTATTTTTAACCAGTCAGTTCTTC.

A few counts support this clone. DNA of the CDR3: TGCGCCAGCAGCCAAGTTTGGCGGGAGGCGTCCTACGAGCAGTACTTC. It codes for CASSQVWREASYEQYF. The rearrangement uses TRBV4-1 and TRBJ2-7; 8 nucleotides agree with TRBD2. J lost 1 base, V lost 1 base, and 6 bases had no gene match. CDR1 and CDR2 from the germline V gene are MGHRA and YSYEKL. The CDR3 runs 16 residues.

The chain carries TRBV6-1 and TRBJ1-1; D unresolved. CDR3 length: 13 residues. From germline, CDR1 is MNHNS and CDR2 SASEGT. V was trimmed by 11 bases and J by 1 base, leaving 14 bases between them. CDR3 protein: CAGIGGRNTEAFF. CDR3 nucleotides: TGTGCCGGAATCGGAGGAAGGAACACTGAAGCTTTCTTT.

The sample holds a few counts of this clone. The rearrangement links TRBV19 to TRBJ2-5, with TRBD2 matching over 7 bases. V lost 5 bases to trimming and J lost 4 bases; unmatched junction nucleotides: 7. Per germline, CDR1 LNHDA and CDR2 SQIVND (reference sequence). This CDR3 contains 14 residues. The DNA for the CDR3 is TGTGCCAGTAGTCCGCAGGCGGGAGCAGAGACCCAGTACTTC. It is translated as CASSPQAGAETQYF.

The genes are TRBV7-8 and TRBJ1-1, with a possible D match to TRBD1 (6 bases). The CDR3 is 13 residues long. V was cut by 1 base and J by 6 bases, with 9 bases left in between. Germline values: CDR1 SGHVS, CDR2 FQNEAQ. CDR3 in amino acids: CASSLVRGAEAFF. The DNA for the CDR3 is TGTGCCAGCAGCTTAGTCAGGGGCGCTGAAGCTTTCTTT.

The chain joins TRBV30 to TRBJ1-1; possibly TRBD1 for D (6 bases). Germline CDR1 reads GTSNPN; CDR2 reads SVGIG (reference sequence). V was trimmed by 3 bases and J by 9 bases, leaving 17 bases between them. The CDR3 is 13 residues long. In DNA form, the CDR3 reads TGTGCCTGGAGCCCAACCGGACAGTTAAAAGCTTTCTTT. Its translation: CAWSPTGQLKAFF.

The genes are TRBV6-1 and TRBJ2-5; 15 bases align to TRBD2. The CDR3 consists of 15 residues. Germline V lookup: CDR1 MNHNS, CDR2 SASEGT. Trimming cost V 8 bases and J 2 bases; bases outside gene matches: 3. The CDR3 bases are TGTGCCAGCGGGGGGACTAGCGGGGGGCAAGAGACCCAGTACTTC. This codes for CASGGTSGGQETQYF.

This clone was detected only once. The chain recombines TRBV19 with TRBJ2-5, with TRBD2 identical over 10 bases. Germline V lookup: CDR1 LNHDA, CDR2 SQIVND (reference sequence). The trim removed 5 bases at V and 3 bases at J, leaving 0 bases unmatched. The length of the CDR3 is 13 residues. In DNA form, the CDR3 reads TGTGCCAGTAGTGGACTAGCGGAAGAGACCCAGTACTTC. This encodes CASSGLAEETQYF.

The chain uses TRBV9 and TRBJ2-1, with D possibly matching TRBD2 (6 bases). The V end was cut by 7 bases, the J end by 10 bases, with 18 bases between. The length of the CDR3 is 13 residues. Germline values: CDR1 SGDLS, CDR2 YYNGEE. This chain's CDR3 is CASALIGGAEQFF. CDR3 bases: TGTGCCAGCGCCCTTATAGGCGGGGCAGAGCAGTTCTTC. Drawing the rest from reference TRBV9 and TRBJ2-1, the complete variable domain is DSGVTQTPKHLITATGQRVTLRCSPRSGDLSVYWYQQSLDQGLQFLIQYYNGEERAKGNILERFSAQQFPDLHSELNLSSLELGDSALYFCASALIGGAEQFFGPGTRLTVL.

The chain combines TRBV19 with TRBJ2-7; D might be TRBD2 (6 bases). This CDR3 is 12 amino acids long. Deletions cut 5 bases from V and 8 bases from J, with 13 bases between. CDR1 and CDR2 from the germline V gene are LNHDA and SQIVND (reference sequence). The CDR3 is CASSASSVQQYF. CDR3 sequence (DNA): TGTGCCAGTAGTGCTTCTAGCGTTCAGCAGTACTTC.

This clone was recorded once. The V call is TRBV5-4, the J call TRBJ1-2; 8 nucleotides line up with TRBD1. The CDR3 is 15 amino acids. The junction had 10 bases not matched to a gene; V was cut back by 2 bases and J by 7 bases. The V gene's germline CDR1 is SGHNT and CDR2 YYREEE (reference sequence). The CDR3 reads CASSLPMDRVGGYTF. The CDR3 region has the DNA TGTGCCAGCAGCTTACCTATGGACAGGGTGGGTGGCTACACCTTC.

This clone is a singleton in its sample. The rearrangement uses TRBV27 and TRBJ1-6; D not resolved. The V gene lost 5 bases and the J gene lost 0 bases, with 11 bases spanning the gap. Germline V gene lookup returns CDR1 MNHEY and CDR2 SMNVEV (reference sequence). The CDR3 length is 16 residues. CDR3 in DNA: TGTGCCAGCAGTCCGCCTACTAGCTCCTATAATTCACCCCTCCACTTT. It codes for CASSPPTSSYNSPLHF.

The V and J genes are TRBV19 and TRBJ2-7, with D hard to call. Germline V CDR1 and CDR2: LNHDA, SQIVND (reference sequence). V was pared by 3 bases and J by 2 bases, with 8 bases between. The CDR3 is made up of 13 amino acids. The CDR3 spells CASSINPAYEQYF. The CDR3 DNA reads as TGTGCCAGTAGTATTAATCCAGCCTACGAGCAGTACTTC.

A few counts support this clone. V and J are TRBV30 and TRBJ1-2; 7 positions match TRBD1. The length of the CDR3 is 16 residues. Unmatched junction bases numbered 10, after V lost 3 bases and J lost 0 bases. Germline CDR1 reads GTSNPN; CDR2 reads SVGIG (reference sequence). DNA of the CDR3: TGTGCCTGGAGCATTCCGGGACAGACAACTAACTATGGCTACACCTTC. This gives the protein CAWSIPGQTTNYGYTF.

This clone was detected a few times. The V gene is TRBV30, the J gene TRBJ2-1; D might be TRBD1 (6 bases). Between the trimmed V and J ends, which lost 4 bases and 3 bases, there was a span of 13 bases. Germline CDR1 reads GTSNPN; CDR2 reads SVGIG (reference sequence). This CDR3 is 14 amino acids long. The CDR3 DNA sequence: TGTGCCTGGAAGGGGGACCGCTTCTACAATGAGCAGTTCTTC. It translates to CAWKGDRFYNEQFF. Full variable domain (outside the CDR3, taken from reference TRBV30 and TRBJ2-1): SQTIHQWPATLVQPVGSPLSLECTVEGTSNPNLYWYRQAAGRGLQLLFYSVGIGQISSEVPQNLSASRPQDRQFILSSKKLLLSDSGFYLCAWKGDRFYNEQFFGPGTRLTVL.

This clone was counted only a few times. CDR3 region: CAISESMAGGSGNTIYF. CDR3 nucleotides: TGTGCCATCAGTGAGTCGATGGCAGGGGGCTCTGGAAACACCATATATTTT. The chain combines TRBV10-3 with TRBJ1-3, with TRBD1 matching over 7 bases. The CDR3 consists of 17 residues. The V gene end was trimmed by 0 bases and the J gene end by 0 bases; junction bases not matched to a gene: 5. Germline values: CDR1 ENHRY, CDR2 SYGVKD.